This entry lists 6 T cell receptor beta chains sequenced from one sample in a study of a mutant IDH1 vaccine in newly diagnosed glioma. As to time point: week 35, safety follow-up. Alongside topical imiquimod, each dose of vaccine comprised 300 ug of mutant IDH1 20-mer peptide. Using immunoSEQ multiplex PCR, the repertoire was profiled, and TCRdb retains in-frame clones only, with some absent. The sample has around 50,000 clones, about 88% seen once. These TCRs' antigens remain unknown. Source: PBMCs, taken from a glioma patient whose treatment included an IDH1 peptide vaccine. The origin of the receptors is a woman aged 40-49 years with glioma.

CDR3 sequence reads: CASGILAGGANEQFF. The CDR3 DNA is TGTGCCAGCGGAATTTTGGCGGGAGGAGCAAATGAGCAGTTCTTC. The J gene is TRBJ2-1, the V gene TRBV27; the match to TRBD2 covers 8 bases. There are 15 residues in the CDR3. The ends lost 8 bases at V and 7 bases at J; junction bases unmatched: 13. CDR1 and CDR2 from the germline V gene are MNHEY and SMNVEV (reference sequence).

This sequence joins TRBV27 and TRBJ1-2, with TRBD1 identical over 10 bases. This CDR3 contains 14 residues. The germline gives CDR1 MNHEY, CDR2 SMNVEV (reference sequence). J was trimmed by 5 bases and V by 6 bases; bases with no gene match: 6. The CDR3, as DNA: TGTGCCAGCAGAAAATTGGACAGGGGGTATGGCTACACCTTC. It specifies CASRKLDRGYGYTF.

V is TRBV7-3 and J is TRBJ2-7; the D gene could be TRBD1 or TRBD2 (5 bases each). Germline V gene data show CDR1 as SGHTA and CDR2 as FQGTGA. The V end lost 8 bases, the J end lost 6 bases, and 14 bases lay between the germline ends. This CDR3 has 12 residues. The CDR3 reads CASGGYSLEQYF. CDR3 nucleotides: TGTGCCAGCGGGGGATATAGCCTCGAGCAGTACTTC. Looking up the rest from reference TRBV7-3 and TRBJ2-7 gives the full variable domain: GAGVSQTPSNKVTEKGKYVELRCDPISGHTALYWYRQSLGQGPEFLIYFQGTGAADDSGLPNDRFFAVRPEGSVSTLKIQRTERGDSAVYLCASGGYSLEQYFGPGTRLTVT.

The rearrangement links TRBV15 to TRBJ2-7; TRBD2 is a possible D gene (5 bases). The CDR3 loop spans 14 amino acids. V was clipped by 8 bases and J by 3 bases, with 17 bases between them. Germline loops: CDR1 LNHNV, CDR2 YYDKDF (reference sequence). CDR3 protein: CATGSGGPVYEQYF. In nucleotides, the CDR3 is TGTGCCACCGGAAGTGGCGGGCCTGTCTACGAGCAGTACTTC.

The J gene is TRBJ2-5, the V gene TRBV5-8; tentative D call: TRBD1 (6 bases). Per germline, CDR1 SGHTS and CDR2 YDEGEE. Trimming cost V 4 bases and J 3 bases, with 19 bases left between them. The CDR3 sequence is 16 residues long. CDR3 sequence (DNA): TGTGCCAGCAGCGGACCGAACAGGGTTTCAGAAGAGACCCAGTACTTC. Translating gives CASSGPNRVSEETQYF.

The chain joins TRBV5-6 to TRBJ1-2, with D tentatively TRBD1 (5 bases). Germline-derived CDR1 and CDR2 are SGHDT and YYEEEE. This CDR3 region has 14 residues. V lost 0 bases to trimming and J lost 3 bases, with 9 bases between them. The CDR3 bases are TGTGCCAGCAGCTTGGAAGGGGACCACTATGGCTACACCTTC. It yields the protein CASSLEGDHYGYTF.